Described below is a single T cell receptor beta chain sequence and its context. Its antigen is unknown. The sample holds no much larger clone one base away, and base qualities are not on file. This entry comes from a study of technical replicates of blood from a few donors (dated by TCRdb to about 2017). Library method: the immunoSEQ multiplex PCR assay. The clones in this table, taken by TCRdb from immuneACCESS, are in-frame only. Not every clone is retained; where verified, under half of the shortfall comes from an unresolved V gene, and the cause of the rest is unknown. The sample includes under 95,000 clones, with about 92% observed a single time. Around 0.42% of the sample belongs to the ten largest clones. V was cut back by 7 bases and J by 8 bases, leaving a gap of 20 bases between them. CDR1 and CDR2, per the germline V gene, are LGHNT and FRNRAP. From the cysteine up to the phenylalanine, the CDR3 has a length of 14 residues. Only the CDR3 part of the read is kept: 42 bases, read in frame from the first base.

This TCR came from a human donor in good health. Material for sequencing was T cells isolated from PBMCs. This sequence uses TRBV12-5 and TRBJ1-2; a tentative D match to TRBD1 spans 6 bases. The CDR3 is CASAGAPWAAGYTF. The sequence in DNA is TGTGCTAGTGCAGGGGCACCCTGGGCGGCGGGCTACACCTTC.